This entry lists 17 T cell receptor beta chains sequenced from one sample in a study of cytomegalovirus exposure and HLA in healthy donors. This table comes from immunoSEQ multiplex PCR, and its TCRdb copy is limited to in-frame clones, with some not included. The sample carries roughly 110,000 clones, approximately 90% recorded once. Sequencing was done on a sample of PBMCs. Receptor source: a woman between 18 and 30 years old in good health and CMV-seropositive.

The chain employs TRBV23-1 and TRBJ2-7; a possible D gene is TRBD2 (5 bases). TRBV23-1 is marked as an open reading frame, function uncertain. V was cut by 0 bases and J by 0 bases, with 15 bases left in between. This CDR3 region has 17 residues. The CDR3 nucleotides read TGCGCCAGCAGTCAATCGAGGGTAGGCAAGCACTCCTACGAGCAGTACGTC. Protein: CASSQSRVGKHSYEQYV.

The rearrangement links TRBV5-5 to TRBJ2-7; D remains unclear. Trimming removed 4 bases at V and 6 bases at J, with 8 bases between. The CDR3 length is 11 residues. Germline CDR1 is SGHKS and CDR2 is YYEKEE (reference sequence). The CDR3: CASSLLLEQYF. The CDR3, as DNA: TGTGCCAGCAGCCTACTACTCGAGCAGTACTTC. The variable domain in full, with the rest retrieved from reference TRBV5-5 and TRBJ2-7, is DAGVTQSPTHLIKTRGQQVTLRCSPISGHKSVSWYQQVLGQGPQFIFQYYEKEERGRGNFPDRFSARQFPNYSSELNVNALLLGDSALYLCASSLLLEQYFGPGTRLTVT.

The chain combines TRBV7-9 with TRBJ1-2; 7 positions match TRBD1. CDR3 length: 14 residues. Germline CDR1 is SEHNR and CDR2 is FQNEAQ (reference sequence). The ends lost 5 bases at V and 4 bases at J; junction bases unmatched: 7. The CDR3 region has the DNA TGTGCCAGCAGCGCGTTGACAGGGAGCTATGGCTACACCTTC. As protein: CASSALTGSYGYTF.

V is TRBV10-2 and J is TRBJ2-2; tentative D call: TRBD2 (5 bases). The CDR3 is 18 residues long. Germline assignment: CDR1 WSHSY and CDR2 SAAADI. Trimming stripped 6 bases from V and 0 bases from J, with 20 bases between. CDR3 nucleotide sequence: TGCGCCAGCAGAAGCCTAGGCCTCGGGGTCCCGAACACCGGGGAGCTGTTTTTT. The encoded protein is CASRSLGLGVPNTGELFF.

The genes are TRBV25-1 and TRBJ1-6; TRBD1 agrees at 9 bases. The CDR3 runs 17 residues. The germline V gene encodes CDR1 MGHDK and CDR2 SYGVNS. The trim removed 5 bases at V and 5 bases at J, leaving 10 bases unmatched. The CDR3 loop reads CASSNTGTGINNSPLHF. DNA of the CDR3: TGTGCCAGCAGTAATACCGGGACAGGGATCAATAATTCACCCCTCCACTTT.

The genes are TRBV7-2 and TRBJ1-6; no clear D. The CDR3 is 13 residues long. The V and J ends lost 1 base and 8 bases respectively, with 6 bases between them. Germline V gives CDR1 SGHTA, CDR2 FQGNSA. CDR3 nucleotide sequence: TGTGCCAGCAGCTTAGTGCGGGATTCACCCCTCCACTTT. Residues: CASSLVRDSPLHF.

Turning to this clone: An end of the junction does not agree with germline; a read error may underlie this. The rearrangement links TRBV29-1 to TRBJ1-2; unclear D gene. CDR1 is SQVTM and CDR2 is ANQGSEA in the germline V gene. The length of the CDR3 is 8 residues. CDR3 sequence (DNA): TGCAGCGTTGACTACGAGGCCTTC. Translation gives CSVDYEAF.

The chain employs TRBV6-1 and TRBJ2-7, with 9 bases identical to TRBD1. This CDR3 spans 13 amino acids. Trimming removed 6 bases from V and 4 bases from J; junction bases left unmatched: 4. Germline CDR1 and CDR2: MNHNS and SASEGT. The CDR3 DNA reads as TGTGCCAGCAGCAGGACAGGGGAGTACGAGCAGTACTTC. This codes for CASSRTGEYEQYF.

The CDR3 is CASSGSGGAQETQYF. CDR3 bases: TGTGCCAGTAGTGGGAGCGGGGGGGCCCAAGAGACCCAGTACTTC. The chain employs TRBV19 and TRBJ2-5; 10 nucleotides agree with TRBD2. The V gene end was trimmed by 5 bases and the J gene end by 1 base; junction bases not matched to a gene: 4. Germline V CDR1 and CDR2: LNHDA, SQIVND (reference sequence). The length of the CDR3 is 15 residues.

The CDR3 nucleotides read TGTGCCAGCTCACCATCCAGGGGCTACGAGCAGTACGTC. Translating it yields CASSPSRGYEQYV. This chain joins TRBV18 and TRBJ2-7, with a weak D call TRBD1 (6 bases). This CDR3 is 13 amino acids long. Germline-derived CDR1 and CDR2 are KGHSH and LQKENI. V lost 2 bases and J lost 3, with 8 bases in between.

CDR3 DNA sequence: TGTGCCAGCCTCGATCAGGGGAGGGGAGGCTACACCTTC. It codes for CASLDQGRGGYTF. This chain uses TRBV27 with TRBJ1-2; TRBD1 is a possible D gene (6 bases). This CDR3 spans 13 amino acids. CDR1 and CDR2 (germline): MNHEY, SMNVEV (reference sequence). V lost 8 bases to trimming and J lost 8 bases, with 18 bases between them.

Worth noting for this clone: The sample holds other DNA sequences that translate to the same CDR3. The DNA for the CDR3 is TGTGCCAGCAGTTTTTCGGGGACTGAAGCTTTCTTT. This gives the protein CASSFSGTEAFF. The chain links TRBV28 to TRBJ1-1; D not resolved. CDR1 is MDHEN, CDR2 SYDVKM, per germline. Trimming pared 3 bases from V and 5 bases from J, leaving 7 bases between. The CDR3 covers 12 residues.

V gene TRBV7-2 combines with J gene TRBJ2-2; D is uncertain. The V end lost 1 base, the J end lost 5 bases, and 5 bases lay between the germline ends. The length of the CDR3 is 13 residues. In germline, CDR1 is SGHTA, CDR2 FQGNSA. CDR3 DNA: TGTGCCAGCAGCTTAGACGGGACCGGGGAGCTGTTTTTT. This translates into CASSLDGTGELFF.

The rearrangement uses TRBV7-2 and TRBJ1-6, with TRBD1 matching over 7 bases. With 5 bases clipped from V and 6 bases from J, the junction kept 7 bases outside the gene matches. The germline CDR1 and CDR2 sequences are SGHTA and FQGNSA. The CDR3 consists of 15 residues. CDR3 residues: CASSPRTGLNSPLHF. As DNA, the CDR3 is TGTGCCAGCAGCCCGCGGACAGGTCTTAATTCACCCCTCCACTTT.

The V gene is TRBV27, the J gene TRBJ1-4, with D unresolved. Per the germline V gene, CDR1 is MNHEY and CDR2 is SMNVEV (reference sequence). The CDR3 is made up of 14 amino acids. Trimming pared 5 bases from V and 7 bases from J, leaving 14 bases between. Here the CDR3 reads CASSPGLLTEKLFF. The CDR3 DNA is TGTGCCAGCAGTCCAGGACTTCTAACTGAAAAACTGTTTTTT. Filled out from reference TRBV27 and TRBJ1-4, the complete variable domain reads EAQVTQNPRYLITVTGKKLTVTCSQNMNHEYMSWYRQDPGLGLRQIYYSMNVEVTDKGDVPEGYKVSRKEKRNFPLILESPSPNQTSLYFCASSPGLLTEKLFFGSGTQLSVL.

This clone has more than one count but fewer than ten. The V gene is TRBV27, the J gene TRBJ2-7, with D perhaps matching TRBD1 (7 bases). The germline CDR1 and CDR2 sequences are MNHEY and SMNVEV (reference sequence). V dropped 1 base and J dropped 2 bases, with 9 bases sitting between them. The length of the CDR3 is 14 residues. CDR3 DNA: TGTGCCAGCAGTTTATTCAGGGGGGCCTACGAGCAGTACTTC. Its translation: CASSLFRGAYEQYF.

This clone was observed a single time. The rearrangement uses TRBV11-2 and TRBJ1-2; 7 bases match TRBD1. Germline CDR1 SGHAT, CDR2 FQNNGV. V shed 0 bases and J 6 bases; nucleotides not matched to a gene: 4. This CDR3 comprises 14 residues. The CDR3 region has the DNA TGTGCCAGCAGCTTAGACCGTACAGGGGATGGCTACACCTTC. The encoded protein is CASSLDRTGDGYTF.